This TCR beta chain was documented in a study of cytomegalovirus exposure and HLA in healthy donors. The study's findings and limits: Immune exposure information available was restricted to CMV serostatus. The study recorded 160 or so TCR beta chains that were cytomegalovirus-associated.

This clone has just a few counts. The antigen is undetermined. The V end was cut by 2 bases, the J end by 3 bases, with 8 bases between. The CDR3 is 13 amino acids. Germline V lookup: CDR1 SGHDT, CDR2 YYEEEE. PCR was performed using 60 Vbeta and 13 Jbeta primers. TCRdb's table, derived via immunoSEQ multiplex PCR, lists solely in-frame clones and lacks some. This sample has around 140,000 clones, with more than 75% found just once. The sequence was collected from a woman between 50 and 59 years old in good health and CMV-seropositive. The sequenced material came from PBMCs. The chain recombines TRBV5-6 with TRBJ2-5; D gene unclear. CDR3 DNA sequence: TGTGCCAGCAGCTTTGTTGGAGAAGAGACCCAGTACTTC. Translation gives CASSFVGEETQYF.